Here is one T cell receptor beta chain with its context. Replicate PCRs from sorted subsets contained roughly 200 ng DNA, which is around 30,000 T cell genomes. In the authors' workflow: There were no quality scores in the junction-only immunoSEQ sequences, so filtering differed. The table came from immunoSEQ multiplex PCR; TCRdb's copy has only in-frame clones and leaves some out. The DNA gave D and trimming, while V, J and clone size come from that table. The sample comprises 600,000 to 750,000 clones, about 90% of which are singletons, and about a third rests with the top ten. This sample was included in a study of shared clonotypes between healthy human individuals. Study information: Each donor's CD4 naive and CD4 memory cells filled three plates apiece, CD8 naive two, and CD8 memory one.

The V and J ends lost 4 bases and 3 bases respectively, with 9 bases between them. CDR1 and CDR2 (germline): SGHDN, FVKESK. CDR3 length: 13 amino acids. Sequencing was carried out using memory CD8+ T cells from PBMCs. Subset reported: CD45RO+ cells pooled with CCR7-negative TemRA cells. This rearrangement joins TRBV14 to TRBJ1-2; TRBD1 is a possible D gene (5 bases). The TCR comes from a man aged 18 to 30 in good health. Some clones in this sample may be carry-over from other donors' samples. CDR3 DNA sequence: TGTGCCAGCAGCCCCACGGGGCACTATGGCTACACCTTC. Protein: CASSPTGHYGYTF.